Following are 3 T cell receptor beta chains from one sample sequenced in a study of blood T cells in healthy people across ages. Combining a sample-barcoded 5' primer with a J-beta primer mix, a second PCR ran for about 6 to 11 cycles. Each CDR3 protein is one row after TCRdb ran MiXCR on the 5' RACE reads. This table holds 1.5 million to 2 million distinct CDR3 sequences, 30% to 40% found once. What was sequenced was blood. Receptors originate from a human donor in good health.

J is TRBJ2-5 and V is TRBV7-2; 15 nucleotides line up with TRBD2. V was clipped by 2 bases and J by 0 bases; unmatched bases: 4. This CDR3 has 18 residues. Germline-derived CDR1 and CDR2 are SGHTA and FQGNSA. The CDR3 coding sequence is TGTGCCAGCAGCTTACGGACTAGCGGGGGGGGGCACCAAGAGACCCAGTACTTC. Encoded protein: CASSLRTSGGGHQETQYF.

This clonotype was recorded a few times. V gene TRBV18 combines with J gene TRBJ1-2; 8 bases agree with TRBD1. Germline V gives CDR1 KGHSH, CDR2 LQKENI. This CDR3 contains 14 residues. V dropped 5 bases and J dropped 4; count of bases not matched to a gene: 6. The CDR3 sequence is CASSSTGESYGYTF. The CDR3 DNA reads as TGTGCCAGCTCATCGACAGGGGAGAGCTATGGCTACACCTTC. The full variable domain, its missing parts supplied by reference TRBV18 and TRBJ1-2, is NAGVMQNPRHLVRRRGQEARLRCSPMKGHSHVYWYRQLPEEGLKFMVYLQKENIIDESGMPKERFSAEFPKEGPSILRIQQVVRGDSAAYFCASSSTGESYGYTFGSGTRLTVV.

This clonotype came up a few times. V is TRBV4-1 and J is TRBJ2-1, with TRBD2 matching over 7 bases. The CDR3 totals 16 residues. Germline-derived CDR1 and CDR2 are MGHRA and YSYEKL. V was clipped by 0 bases and J by 4 bases; unmatched bases: 6. The CDR3 DNA reads as TGCGCCAGCAGCCAAGACGGGGGGTCCCCTTACAATGAGCAGTTCTTC. Its translation: CASSQDGGSPYNEQFF.